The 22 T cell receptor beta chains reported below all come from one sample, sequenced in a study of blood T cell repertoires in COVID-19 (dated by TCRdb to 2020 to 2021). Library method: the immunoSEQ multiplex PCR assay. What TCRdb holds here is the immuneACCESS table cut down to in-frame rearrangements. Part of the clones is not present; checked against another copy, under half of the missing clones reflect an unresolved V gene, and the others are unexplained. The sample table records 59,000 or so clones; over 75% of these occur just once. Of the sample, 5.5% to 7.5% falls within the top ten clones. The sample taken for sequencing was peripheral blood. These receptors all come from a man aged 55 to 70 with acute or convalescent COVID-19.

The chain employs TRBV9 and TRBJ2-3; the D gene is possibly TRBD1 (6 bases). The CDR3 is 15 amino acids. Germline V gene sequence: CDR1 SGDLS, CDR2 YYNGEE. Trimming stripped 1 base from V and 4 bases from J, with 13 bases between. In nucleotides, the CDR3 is TGTGCCAGCAGCGTATATGGGGGCCGTGCAGATACGCAGTATTTT. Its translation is CASSVYGGRADTQYF. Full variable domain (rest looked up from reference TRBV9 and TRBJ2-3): DSGVTQTPKHLITATGQRVTLRCSPRSGDLSVYWYQQSLDQGLQFLIQYYNGEERAKGNILERFSAQQFPDLHSELNLSSLELGDSALYFCASSVYGGRADTQYFGPGTRLTVL.

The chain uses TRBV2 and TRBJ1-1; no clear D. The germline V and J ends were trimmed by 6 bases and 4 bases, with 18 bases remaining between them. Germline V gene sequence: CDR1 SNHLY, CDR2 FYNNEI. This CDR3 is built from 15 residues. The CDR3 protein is CASSSRGSGGTEAFF. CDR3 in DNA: TGTGCCAGCAGCAGTCGGGGTTCAGGCGGCACTGAAGCTTTCTTT.

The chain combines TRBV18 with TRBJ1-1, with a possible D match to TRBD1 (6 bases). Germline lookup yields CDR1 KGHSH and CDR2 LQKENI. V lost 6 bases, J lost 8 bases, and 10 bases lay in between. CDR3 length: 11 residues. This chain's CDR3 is CASSRDREAFF. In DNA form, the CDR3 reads TGTGCCAGCTCGCGTGACAGGGAAGCTTTCTTT.

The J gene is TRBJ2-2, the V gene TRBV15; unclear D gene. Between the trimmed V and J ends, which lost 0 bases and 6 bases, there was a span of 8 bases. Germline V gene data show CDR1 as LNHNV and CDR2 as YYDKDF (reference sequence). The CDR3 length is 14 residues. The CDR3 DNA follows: TGTGCCACCAGCAGAGATTTTGCGGCCGGGGAGCTGTTTTTT. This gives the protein CATSRDFAAGELFF.

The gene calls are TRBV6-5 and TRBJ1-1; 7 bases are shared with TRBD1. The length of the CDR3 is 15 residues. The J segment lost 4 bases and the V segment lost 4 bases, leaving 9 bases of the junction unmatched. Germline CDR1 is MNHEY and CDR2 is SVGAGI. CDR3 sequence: CASSFRTGGVTEAFF. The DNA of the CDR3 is TGTGCCAGCAGTTTCAGGACAGGAGGGGTCACTGAAGCTTTCTTT.

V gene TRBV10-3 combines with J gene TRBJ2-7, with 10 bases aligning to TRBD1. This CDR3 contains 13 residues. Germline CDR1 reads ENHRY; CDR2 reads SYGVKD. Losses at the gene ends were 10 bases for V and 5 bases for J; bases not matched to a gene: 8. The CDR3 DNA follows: TGTGCCACCACCGGGACAGGGGTTAACGAGCAGTACTTC. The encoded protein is CATTGTGVNEQYF.

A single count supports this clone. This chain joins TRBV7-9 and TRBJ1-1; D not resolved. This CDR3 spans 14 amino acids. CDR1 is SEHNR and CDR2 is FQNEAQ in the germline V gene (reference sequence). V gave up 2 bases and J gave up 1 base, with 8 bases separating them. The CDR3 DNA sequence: TGTGCCAGCAGCTTAAACGCGCGGAACACTGAAGCTTTCTTT. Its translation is CASSLNARNTEAFF.

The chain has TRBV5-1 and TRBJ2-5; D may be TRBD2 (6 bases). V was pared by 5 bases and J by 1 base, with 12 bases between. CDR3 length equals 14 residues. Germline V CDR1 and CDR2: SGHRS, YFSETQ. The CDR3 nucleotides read TGCGCCAGCAGTCCGCGGGGTTCCCAAGAGACCCAGTACTTC. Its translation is CASSPRGSQETQYF. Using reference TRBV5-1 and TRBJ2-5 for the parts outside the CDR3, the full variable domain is KAGVTQTPRYLIKTRGQQVTLSCSPISGHRSVSWYQQTPGQGLQFLFEYFSETQRNKGNFPGRFSGRQFSNSRSEMNVSTLELGDSALYLCASSPRGSQETQYFGPGTRLLVL.

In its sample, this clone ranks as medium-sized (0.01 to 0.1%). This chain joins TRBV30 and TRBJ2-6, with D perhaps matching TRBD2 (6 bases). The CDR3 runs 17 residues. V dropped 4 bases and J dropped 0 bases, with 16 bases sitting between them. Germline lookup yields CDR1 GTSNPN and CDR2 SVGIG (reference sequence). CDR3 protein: CAWKTGGASSGANVLTF. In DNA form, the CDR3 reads TGTGCCTGGAAAACCGGCGGGGCGAGCTCTGGGGCCAACGTCCTGACTTTC. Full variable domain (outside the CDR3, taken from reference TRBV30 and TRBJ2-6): SQTIHQWPATLVQPVGSPLSLECTVEGTSNPNLYWYRQAAGRGLQLLFYSVGIGQISSEVPQNLSASRPQDRQFILSSKKLLLSDSGFYLCAWKTGGASSGANVLTFGAGSRLTVL.

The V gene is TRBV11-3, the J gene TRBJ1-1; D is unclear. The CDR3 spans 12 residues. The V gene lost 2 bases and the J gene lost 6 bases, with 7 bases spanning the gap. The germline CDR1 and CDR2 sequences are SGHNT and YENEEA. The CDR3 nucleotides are TGTGCCAGCAGCTTACGGGGAGCTGAAGCTTTCTTT. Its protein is CASSLRGAEAFF.

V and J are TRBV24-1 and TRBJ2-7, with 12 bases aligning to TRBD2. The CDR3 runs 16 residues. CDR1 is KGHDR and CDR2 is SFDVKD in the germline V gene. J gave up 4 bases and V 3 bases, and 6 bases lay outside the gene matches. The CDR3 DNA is TGTGCCACCAGTGATCCCGCTAGCGGGGGGGCTTACGAGCAGTACTTC. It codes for CATSDPASGGAYEQYF.

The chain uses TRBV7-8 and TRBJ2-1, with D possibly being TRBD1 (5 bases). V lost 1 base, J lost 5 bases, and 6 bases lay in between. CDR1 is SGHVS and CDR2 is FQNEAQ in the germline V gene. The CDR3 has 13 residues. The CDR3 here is CASSLDRNNEQFF. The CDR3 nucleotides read TGTGCCAGCAGCTTAGACAGGAACAATGAGCAGTTCTTC.

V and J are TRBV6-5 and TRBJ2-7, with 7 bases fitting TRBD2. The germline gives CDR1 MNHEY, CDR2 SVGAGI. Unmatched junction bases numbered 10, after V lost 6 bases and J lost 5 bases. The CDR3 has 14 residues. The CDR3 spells CASSRAPGGDEQYF. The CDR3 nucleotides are TGTGCCAGCAGCCGCGCTCCGGGAGGCGACGAGCAGTACTTC.

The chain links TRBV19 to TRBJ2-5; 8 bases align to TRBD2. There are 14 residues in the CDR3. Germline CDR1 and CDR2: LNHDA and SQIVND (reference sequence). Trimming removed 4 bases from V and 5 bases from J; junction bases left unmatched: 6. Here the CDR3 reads CASSTAGLVETQYF. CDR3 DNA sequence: TGTGCCAGTAGTACCGCGGGACTAGTTGAGACCCAGTACTTC.

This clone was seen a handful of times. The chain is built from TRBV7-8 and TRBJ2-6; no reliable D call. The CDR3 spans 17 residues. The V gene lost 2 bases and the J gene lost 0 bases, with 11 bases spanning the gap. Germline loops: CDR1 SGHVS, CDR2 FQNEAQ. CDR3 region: CASSLHRVPSGANVLTF. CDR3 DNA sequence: TGTGCCAGCAGCTTACATCGGGTCCCCTCTGGGGCCAACGTCCTGACTTTC.

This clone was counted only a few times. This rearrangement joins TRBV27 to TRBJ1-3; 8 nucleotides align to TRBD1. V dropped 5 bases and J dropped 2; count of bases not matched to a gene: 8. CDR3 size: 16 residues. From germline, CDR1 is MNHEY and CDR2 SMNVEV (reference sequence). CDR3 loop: CASSPGQGWAGNTIYF. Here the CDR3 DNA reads TGTGCCAGCAGTCCAGGACAGGGTTGGGCTGGAAACACCATATATTTT.

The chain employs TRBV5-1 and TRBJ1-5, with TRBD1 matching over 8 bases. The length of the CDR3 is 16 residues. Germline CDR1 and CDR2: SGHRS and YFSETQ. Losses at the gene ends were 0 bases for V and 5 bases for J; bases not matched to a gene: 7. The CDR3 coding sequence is TGCGCCAGCAGCTTGGTGGCAGGGGGCAACTATCAGCCCCAGCATTTT. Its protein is CASSLVAGGNYQPQHF.

The CDR3 sequence is CASSPKRLAGTNEQYF. DNA of the CDR3: TGTGCCAGCAGCCCGAAGAGACTAGCGGGTACTAATGAGCAGTACTTC. The V gene is TRBV3-1 (or the pseudogene TRBV3-2), the J gene TRBJ2-7; TRBD2 matches at 10 bases. Trimming at V came to 4 bases and at J to 7 bases, leaving 13 bases not matched to a gene. Germline V lookup: CDR1 LGHDT, CDR2 YNNKEL (reference sequence). The CDR3 spans 16 residues.

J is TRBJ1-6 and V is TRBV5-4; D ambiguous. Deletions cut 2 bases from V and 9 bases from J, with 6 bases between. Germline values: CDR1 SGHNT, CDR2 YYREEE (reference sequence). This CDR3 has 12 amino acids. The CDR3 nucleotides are TGTGCCAGCAGCTTCCCGGGTTCACCCCTCCACTTT. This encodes CASSFPGSPLHF.

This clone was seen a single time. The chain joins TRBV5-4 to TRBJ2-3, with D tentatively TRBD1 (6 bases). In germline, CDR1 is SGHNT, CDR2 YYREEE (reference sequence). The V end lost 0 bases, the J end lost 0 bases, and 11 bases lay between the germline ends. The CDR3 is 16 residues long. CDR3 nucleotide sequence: TGTGCCAGCAGCTTGGCCGGGACACTCAGCACAGATACGCAGTATTTT. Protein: CASSLAGTLSTDTQYF.

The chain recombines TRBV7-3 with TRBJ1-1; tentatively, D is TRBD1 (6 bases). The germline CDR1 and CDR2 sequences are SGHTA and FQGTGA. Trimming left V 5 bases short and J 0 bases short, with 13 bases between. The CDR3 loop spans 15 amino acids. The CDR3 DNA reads TGTGCCAGCAGCCCCCAGGGGTCCATGAACACTGAAGCTTTCTTT. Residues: CASSPQGSMNTEAFF.

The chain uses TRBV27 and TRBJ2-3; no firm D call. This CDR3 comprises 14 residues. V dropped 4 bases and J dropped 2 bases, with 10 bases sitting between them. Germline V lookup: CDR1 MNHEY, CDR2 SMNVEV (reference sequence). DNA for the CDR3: TGTGCCAGCAGTTCGCTACAGCTCACAGATACGCAGTATTTT. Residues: CASSSLQLTDTQYF.